These 14 T cell receptor beta chains were all obtained from the same sample, sequenced in a study of tumour-infiltrating T cells in Burkitt lymphoma. The repertoire was sequenced with immunoSEQ multiplex PCR; TCRdb's copy has only in-frame clones and lacks some. This table holds roughly 7,400 clones, roughly 15% found once. Material: tumor tissue. Receptor source: a human donor with diffuse large B-cell lymphoma.

This chain connects TRBV30 to TRBJ2-7, with D possibly TRBD1 on 5 matching bases. CDR1 is GTSNPN, CDR2 SVGIG, per germline (reference sequence). This CDR3 is 13 amino acids long. The V and J ends lost 3 bases and 3 bases respectively, with 12 bases between them. CDR3 DNA sequence: TGTGCCTGGAGCTCGGCAGGACACTACGAGCAGTACTTC. Translated: CAWSSAGHYEQYF.

The chain's CDR3 is CSVEDPMTEEQGAFF. The DNA for the CDR3 is TGCAGCGTTGAAGACCCGATGACAGAAGAACAGGGAGCTTTCTTT. This sequence joins TRBV29-1 and TRBJ1-1; perhaps TRBD1 as D (6 bases). The V end lost 0 bases, the J end lost 10 bases, and 21 bases lay between the germline ends. Germline V gives CDR1 SQVTM, CDR2 ANQGSEA. The CDR3 runs to 15 residues.

The V gene is TRBV27, the J gene TRBJ2-1; 7 nucleotides line up with TRBD2. Germline CDR1 and CDR2: MNHEY and SMNVEV (reference sequence). CDR3 length equals 15 residues. V dropped 7 bases and J dropped 7; count of bases not matched to a gene: 13. The CDR3 DNA reads TGTGCCAGCATCCCGGGCGGGAGTGGCTTGAATGAGCAGTTCTTC. Translation: CASIPGGSGLNEQFF.

As for this clone: The same CDR3 can be traced to other DNA sequences in this sample. DNA of the CDR3: TGTGCCAGCAGCCTCAGGCAGGGATCTTCCTACGAGCAGTACTTC. Its translation is CASSLRQGSSYEQYF. The V and J genes are TRBV11-2 and TRBJ2-7, with D tentatively TRBD1 (5 bases). Germline assignment: CDR1 SGHAT and CDR2 FQNNGV. With 5 bases removed from V and 1 base from J, the gap between germline ends came to 15 bases. This CDR3 contains 15 residues.

Worth noting for this clone: Its ends do not fully match the called genes, so a read error is possible. This chain connects TRBV7-7 to TRBJ2-2; D is possibly TRBD1 (6 bases). The length of the CDR3 is 13 residues. Germline CDR1 is SSHAT and CDR2 is FNYEAQ (reference sequence). This chain's CDR3 is CASSAQGTGELFF. In DNA, the CDR3 is TGTGCTAGCAGCGCTCAGGGGACCGGGGAGCTGTTTTTT.

This chain links TRBV5-1 with TRBJ2-1, with 7 bases matching TRBD2. In germline, CDR1 is SGHRS, CDR2 YFSETQ. Trimming removed 5 bases from V and 9 bases from J; junction bases left unmatched: 11. The CDR3 covers 14 residues. The DNA of the CDR3 is TGCGCCAGCAGGTCTGGCCGAACGGGGGGTGAGCAGTTCTTC. Its translation is CASRSGRTGGEQFF. The complete variable domain, with remaining parts taken from reference TRBV5-1 and TRBJ2-1, reads KAGVTQTPRYLIKTRGQQVTLSCSPISGHRSVSWYQQTPGQGLQFLFEYFSETQRNKGNFPGRFSGRQFSNSRSEMNVSTLELGDSALYLCASRSGRTGGEQFFGPGTRLTVL.

This clone was seen more than once but under ten times. The rearrangement uses TRBV6-5 and TRBJ2-2; TRBD1 is a possible D gene (5 bases). Germline V gene sequence: CDR1 MNHEY, CDR2 SVGAGI. Trimming took off 3 bases at V and 1 base at J, with 9 bases between the two ends. The CDR3 totals 15 residues. DNA of the CDR3: TGTGCCAGCAGTTATTCGACAGTGAACACCGGGGAGCTGTTTTTT. The encoded protein is CASSYSTVNTGELFF.

This clone has only a few counts. CDR3 DNA sequence: TGTGCCAGCAGCCAACCGACAAACTATGGCTACACCTTC. Protein: CASSQPTNYGYTF. The chain links TRBV7-8 to TRBJ1-2; D remains ambiguous. Germline V gene data show CDR1 as SGHVS and CDR2 as FQNEAQ. This CDR3 is 13 amino acids long. V was cut by 5 bases and J by 2 bases, with 9 bases left in between.

V usage is TRBV5-1 and J usage is TRBJ2-2, with D uncertain. The CDR3 spans 13 residues. The ends were cut back, 0 bases at V and 0 bases at J, with 0 bases in the middle. Germline loops: CDR1 SGHRS, CDR2 YFSETQ. CDR3 in amino acids: CASSLANTGELFF. Written as DNA, the CDR3 is TGCGCCAGCAGCTTGGCGAACACCGGGGAGCTGTTTTTT.

This clone was counted only a few times. This chain joins TRBV25-1 and TRBJ2-7; D not certain. V was shortened by 5 bases and J by 2 bases, with 13 bases between the two germline ends. CDR1 MGHDK and CDR2 SYGVNS come from the germline V gene. The CDR3 is 14 residues long. The CDR3 DNA reads as TGTGCCAGCAGTTACCCGTTACCCCCCTACGAGCAGTACTTC. This codes for CASSYPLPPYEQYF.

In its sample, this clone was seen a few times. The V and J genes are TRBV27 and TRBJ2-7; D not resolved. Germline V gives CDR1 MNHEY, CDR2 SMNVEV (reference sequence). The CDR3 contains 14 residues. V lost 6 bases, J lost 3 bases, and 15 bases lay in between. Here the CDR3 reads CASRPGDSLYEQYF. The CDR3 nucleotides are TGTGCCAGCAGACCCGGCGACTCCCTCTACGAGCAGTACTTC.

The gene calls are TRBV19 and TRBJ1-1; D is unclear. From germline, CDR1 is LNHDA and CDR2 SQIVND (reference sequence). The CDR3 spans 15 residues. V was cut by 1 base and J by 4 bases, with 13 bases left in between. DNA of the CDR3: TGTGCCAGTAGTATAGGGCTAGAGGGCATCACTGAAGCTTTCTTT. Amino acids: CASSIGLEGITEAFF.

This sequence joins TRBV9 and TRBJ2-3; 7 bases map to TRBD2. Per germline, CDR1 SGDLS and CDR2 YYNGEE. This CDR3 has 14 residues. V lost 0 bases to trimming and J lost 6 bases; unmatched junction nucleotides: 4. CDR3 nucleotides: TGTGCCAGCAGCGTAGGCGCGGGAGTTGATACGCAGTATTTT. Protein sequence: CASSVGAGVDTQYF.

This clone was picked up a small number of times. V usage is TRBV7-9 and J usage is TRBJ2-2; 9 bases fit TRBD2. The CDR3 has 16 amino acids. Trimming at V came to 1 base and at J to 4 bases, leaving 4 bases not matched to a gene. Germline-derived CDR1 and CDR2 are SEHNR and FQNEAQ (reference sequence). CDR3 sequence reads: CASSLVAGASTGELFF. DNA for the CDR3: TGTGCCAGCAGCTTAGTAGCGGGGGCGAGCACCGGGGAGCTGTTTTTT.